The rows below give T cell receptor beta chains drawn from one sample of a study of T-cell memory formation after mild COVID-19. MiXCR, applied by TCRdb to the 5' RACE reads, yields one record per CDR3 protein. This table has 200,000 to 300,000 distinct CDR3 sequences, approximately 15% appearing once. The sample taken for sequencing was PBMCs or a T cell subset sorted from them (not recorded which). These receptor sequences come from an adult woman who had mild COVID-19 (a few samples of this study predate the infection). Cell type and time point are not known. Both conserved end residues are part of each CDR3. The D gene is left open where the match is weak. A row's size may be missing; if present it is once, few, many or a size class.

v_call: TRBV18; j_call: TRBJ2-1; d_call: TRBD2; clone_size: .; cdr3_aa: CASSPGLGFYNEQFF; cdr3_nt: TGTGCCAGCTCACCGGGACTAGGGTTCTACAATGAGCAGTTCTTC
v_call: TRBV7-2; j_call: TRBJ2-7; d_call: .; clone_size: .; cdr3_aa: CASSLGPDREQYF; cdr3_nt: TGTGCCAGCAGCTTGGGACCCGATCGCGAGCAGTACTTC
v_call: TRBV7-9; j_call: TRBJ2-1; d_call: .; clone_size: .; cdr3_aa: CASSYKNEQFF; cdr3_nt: TGTGCCAGCAGCTACAAGAATGAGCAGTTCTTC
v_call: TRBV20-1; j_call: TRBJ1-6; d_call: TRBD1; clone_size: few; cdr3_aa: CSARRTGSGSPLHF; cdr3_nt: TGCAGTGCTAGAAGGACAGGGTCCGGTTCACCCCTCCACTTT
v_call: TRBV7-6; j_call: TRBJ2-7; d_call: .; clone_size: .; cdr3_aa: CASSLQPPPSEQYF; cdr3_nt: TGTGCCAGCAGCTTACAACCTCCACCGAGCGAGCAGTACTTC
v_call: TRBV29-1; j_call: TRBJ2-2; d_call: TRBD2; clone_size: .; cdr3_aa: CSAGVSAGAGELFF; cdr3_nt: TGCAGCGCGGGTGTCTCGGCGGGGGCCGGGGAGCTGTTTTTT
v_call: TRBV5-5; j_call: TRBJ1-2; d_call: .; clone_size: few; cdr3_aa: CASSLHSGVVPSGGGYTF; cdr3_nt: TGTGCCAGCAGCCTTCACTCGGGGGTGGTTCCCTCAGGTGGTGGCTACACCTTC
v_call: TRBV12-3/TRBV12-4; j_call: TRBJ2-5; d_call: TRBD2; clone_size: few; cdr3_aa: CASSLEAGVPGETQYF; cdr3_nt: TGTGCCAGCAGTCTAGAGGCGGGGGTGCCTGGGGAGACCCAGTACTTC
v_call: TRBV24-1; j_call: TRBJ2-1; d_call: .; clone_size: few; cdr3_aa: CATRSNEQFF; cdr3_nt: TGTGCCACCAGGAGCAATGAGCAGTTCTTC
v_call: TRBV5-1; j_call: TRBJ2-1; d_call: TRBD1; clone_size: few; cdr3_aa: CASSFGQDYNEQFF; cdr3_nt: TGCGCCAGCAGCTTCGGACAGGACTACAATGAGCAGTTCTTC
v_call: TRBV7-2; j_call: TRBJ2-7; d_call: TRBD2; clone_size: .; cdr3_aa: CASSLSNSGGYYEQYF; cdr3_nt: TGTGCCAGCAGCCTCTCAAACAGCGGGGGGTACTACGAGCAGTACTTC
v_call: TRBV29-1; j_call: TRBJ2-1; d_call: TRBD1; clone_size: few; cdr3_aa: CSVEHRGRSLDEQFF; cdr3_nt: TGCAGCGTTGAGCACAGGGGGCGGTCCCTAGACGAGCAGTTCTTC
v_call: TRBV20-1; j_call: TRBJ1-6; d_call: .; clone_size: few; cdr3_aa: CSATLRTSNSPLHF; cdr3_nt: TGCAGTGCGACCTTACGAACGTCCAATTCACCCCTCCACTTT
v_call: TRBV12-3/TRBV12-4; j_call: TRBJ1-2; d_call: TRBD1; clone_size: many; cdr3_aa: CASSFGTGGDGYTF; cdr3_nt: TGTGCCAGCAGTTTTGGGACAGGTGGGGATGGCTACACCTTC
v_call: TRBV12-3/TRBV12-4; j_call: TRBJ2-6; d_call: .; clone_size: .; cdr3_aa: CASKRGSGANVLTF; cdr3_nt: TGTGCCAGCAAACGGGGCTCTGGGGCCAACGTCCTGACTTTC
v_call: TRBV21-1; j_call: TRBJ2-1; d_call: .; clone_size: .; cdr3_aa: CASSKWGLEIGEQFF; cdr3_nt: TGTGCCAGCAGCAAATGGGGACTGGAAATCGGTGAGCAGTTCTTC
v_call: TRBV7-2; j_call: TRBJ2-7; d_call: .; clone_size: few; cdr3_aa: CASSSRGRYEQYF; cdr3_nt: TGTGCCAGCAGCTCCAGGGGTCGCTACGAGCAGTACTTC
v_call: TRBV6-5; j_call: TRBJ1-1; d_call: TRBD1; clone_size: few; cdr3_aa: CASSYRRGVEAFF; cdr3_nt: TGTGCCAGCAGTTACCGCAGGGGGGTTGAAGCTTTCTTT
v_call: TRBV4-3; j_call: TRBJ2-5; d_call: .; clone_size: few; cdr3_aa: CASSQEAGSWETQYF; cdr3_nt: TGCGCCAGCAGCCAAGAGGCCGGCAGTTGGGAGACCCAGTACTTC
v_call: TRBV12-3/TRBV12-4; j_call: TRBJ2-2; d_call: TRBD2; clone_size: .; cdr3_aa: CASTTSGRVPGELFF; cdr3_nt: TGTGCCAGCACCACTAGCGGGAGGGTTCCCGGGGAGCTGTTTTTT
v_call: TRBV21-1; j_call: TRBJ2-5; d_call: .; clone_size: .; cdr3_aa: CASSKRGTEQETQYF; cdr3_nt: TGTGCCAGCAGCAAACGAGGGACAGAACAAGAGACCCAGTACTTC
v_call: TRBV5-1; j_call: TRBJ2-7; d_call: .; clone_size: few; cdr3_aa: CASSLDTTYSYEQYF; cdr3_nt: TGCGCCAGCAGCTTGGATACTACCTACTCCTACGAGCAGTACTTC
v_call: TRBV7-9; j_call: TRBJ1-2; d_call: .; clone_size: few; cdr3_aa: CASSLFPRAGGYTF; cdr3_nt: TGTGCCAGCAGCTTATTCCCCAGGGCAGGGGGCTACACCTTC
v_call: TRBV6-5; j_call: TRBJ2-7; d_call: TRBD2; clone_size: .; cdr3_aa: CASTQRGGSYEQYF; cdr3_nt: TGTGCCAGCACCCAACGGGGCGGGAGCTACGAGCAGTACTTC
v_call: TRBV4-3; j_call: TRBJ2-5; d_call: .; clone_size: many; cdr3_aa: CASSQGLARETQYF; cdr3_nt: TGCGCCAGCAGCCAAGGATTAGCGAGAGAGACCCAGTACTTC
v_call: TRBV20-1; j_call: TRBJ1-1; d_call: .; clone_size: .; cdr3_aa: CSARRGGPGTEAFF; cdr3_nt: TGCAGTGCTAGACGAGGGGGGCCCGGCACTGAAGCTTTCTTT
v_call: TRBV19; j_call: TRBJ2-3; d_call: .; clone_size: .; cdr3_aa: CASRGESTDTQYF; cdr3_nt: TGTGCCAGTAGGGGAGAAAGCACAGATACGCAGTATTTT
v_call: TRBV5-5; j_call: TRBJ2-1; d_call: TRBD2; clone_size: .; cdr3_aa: CASSLGLAGVSSYNEQFF; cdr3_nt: TGTGCCAGCAGCTTGGGGCTAGCGGGGGTTAGCTCCTACAATGAGCAGTTCTTC
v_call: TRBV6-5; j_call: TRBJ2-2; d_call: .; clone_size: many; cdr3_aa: CASSYRASDGELFF; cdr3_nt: TGTGCCAGCAGTTATCGGGCTAGCGATGGGGAGCTGTTTTTT
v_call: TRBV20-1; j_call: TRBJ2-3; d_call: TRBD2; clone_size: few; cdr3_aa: CSARASGGADTQYF; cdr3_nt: TGCAGTGCTAGGGCCAGCGGGGGGGCAGATACGCAGTATTTT
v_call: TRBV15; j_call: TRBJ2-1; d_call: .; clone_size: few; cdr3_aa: CATSMGYEQFF; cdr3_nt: TGTGCCACCAGCATGGGGTATGAGCAGTTCTTC
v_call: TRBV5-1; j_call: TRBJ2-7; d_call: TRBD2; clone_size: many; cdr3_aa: CASRSTSGVYEQYF; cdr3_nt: TGCGCCAGCAGGTCGACTAGCGGGGTCTACGAGCAGTACTTC
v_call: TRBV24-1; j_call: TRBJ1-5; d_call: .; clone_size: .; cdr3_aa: CATSDFDDQPQHF; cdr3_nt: TGTGCCACCAGTGATTTCGATGATCAGCCCCAGCATTTT
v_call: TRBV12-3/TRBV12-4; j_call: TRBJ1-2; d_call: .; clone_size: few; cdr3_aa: CASSPRGAAAGYTF; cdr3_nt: TGTGCCAGCAGCCCAAGGGGCGCGGCGGCTGGCTACACCTTC
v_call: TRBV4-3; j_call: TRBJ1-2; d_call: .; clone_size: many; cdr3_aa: CASSQDLFNYGYTF; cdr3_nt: TGCGCCAGCAGCCAAGATCTTTTTAACTATGGCTACACCTTC
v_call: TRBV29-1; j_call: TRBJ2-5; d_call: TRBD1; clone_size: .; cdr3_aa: CSVKGQGARETQYF; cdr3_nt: TGCAGCGTGAAGGGTCAGGGGGCTCGGGAGACCCAGTACTTC
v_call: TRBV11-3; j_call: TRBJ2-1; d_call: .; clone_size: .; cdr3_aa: CASSPSHFFDEQFF; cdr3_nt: TGTGCCAGCAGCCCCAGCCACTTCTTCGATGAGCAGTTCTTC
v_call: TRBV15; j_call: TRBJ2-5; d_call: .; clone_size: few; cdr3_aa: CATSPQDQYQETQYF; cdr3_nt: TGTGCCACCAGCCCCCAGGACCAGTACCAAGAGACCCAGTACTTC
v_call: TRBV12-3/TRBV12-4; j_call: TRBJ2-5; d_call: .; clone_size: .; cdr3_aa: CASSPDTGFETQYF; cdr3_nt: TGTGCCAGCAGTCCAGACACAGGGTTTGAGACCCAGTACTTC
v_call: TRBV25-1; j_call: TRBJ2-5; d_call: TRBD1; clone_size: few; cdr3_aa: CASSEGSQGARVQETQYF; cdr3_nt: TGTGCCAGCAGTGAGGGGTCACAGGGGGCGAGGGTACAAGAGACCCAGTACTTC
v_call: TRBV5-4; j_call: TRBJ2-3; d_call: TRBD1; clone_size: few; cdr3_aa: CASSFLGTGDLDTQYF; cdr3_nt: TGTGCCAGCAGCTTTCTGGGGACAGGGGATTTGGATACGCAGTATTTT
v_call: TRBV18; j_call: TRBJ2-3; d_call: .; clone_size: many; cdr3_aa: CASSHTDTQYF; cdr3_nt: TGTGCCAGCTCACACACAGATACGCAGTATTTT
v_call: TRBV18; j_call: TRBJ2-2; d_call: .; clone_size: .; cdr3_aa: CASSPLIGTTGELFF; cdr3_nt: TGTGCCAGCTCACCACTGATCGGTACTACCGGGGAGCTGTTTTTT
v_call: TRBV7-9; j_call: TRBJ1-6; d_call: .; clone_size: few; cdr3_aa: CASSPWDLQGYNSPLHF; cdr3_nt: TGTGCCAGCAGCCCATGGGACCTCCAAGGCTATAATTCACCCCTCCACTTT
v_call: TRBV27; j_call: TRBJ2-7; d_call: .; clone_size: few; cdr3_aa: CASSARRGESEQYF; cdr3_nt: TGTGCCAGCAGTGCTCGCAGGGGGGAAAGCGAGCAGTACTTC
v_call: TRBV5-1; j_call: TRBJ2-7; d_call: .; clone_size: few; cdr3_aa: CASSLAGVDLYEQYF; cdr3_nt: TGCGCCAGCAGCTTGGCGGGGGTGGATTTATACGAGCAGTACTTC